Listed here are 32 T cell receptor beta chains from one sample, sequenced in a study of T cell changes during pregnancy in multiple sclerosis. Sequenced by immunoSEQ multiplex PCR; TCRdb stores in-frame clones only, minus some. The table has 85,000 to 130,000 clones, under 95% seen once. Specimen: peripheral blood, collected after pregnancy. Receptors were obtained from a female donor with multiple sclerosis, enrolled in a pregnancy study.

CDR3 DNA sequence: TGTGCCAGCAGCCCGGGGGGGACAGGGGAGGAGACCCAGTACTTC. Translation: CASSPGGTGEETQYF. This chain uses TRBV11-3 with TRBJ2-5, with 10 bases lining up with TRBD1. J gave up 5 bases and V 5 bases, and 8 bases lay outside the gene matches. The CDR3 is 15 amino acids. Looked up from germline, CDR1 is SGHNT and CDR2 is YENEEA.

The J gene is TRBJ1-1, the V gene TRBV9, with D perhaps matching TRBD1 (6 bases). The germline V gene has CDR1 SGDLS and CDR2 YYNGEE. V was pared by 3 bases and J by 1 base, with 22 bases between. This CDR3 spans 18 amino acids. Here the CDR3 DNA reads TGTGCCAGCAGCGCCGGACCTTTACAACAGGGCTCGAACACTGAAGCTTTCTTT. It specifies CASSAGPLQQGSNTEAFF.

This chain connects TRBV6-6 to TRBJ2-7, with D possibly matching TRBD1 (6 bases). V lost 9 bases, J lost 6 bases, and 24 bases lay in between. The CDR3 runs 15 residues. The germline V gene encodes CDR1 MNHNY and CDR2 SVGAGI (reference sequence). CDR3 DNA sequence: TGTGCCAGTGGGCAGGAGACTGACAGGCGTAGCGAGCAGTACTTC. It is translated as CASGQETDRRSEQYF.

This chain connects TRBV29-1 to TRBJ1-1; 10 bases agree with TRBD1. Germline CDR1 SQVTM, CDR2 ANQGSEA. Trimming removed 8 bases from V and 1 base from J; junction bases left unmatched: 4. CDR3 length equals 13 residues. The CDR3 sequence is CSSGTGANTEAFF. The DNA for the CDR3 is TGCAGCTCAGGGACAGGGGCGAACACTGAAGCTTTCTTT.

The chain combines TRBV18 with TRBJ2-7, with 11 bases identical to TRBD1. The V gene's germline CDR1 is KGHSH and CDR2 LQKENI. The CDR3 runs to 14 residues. Trimming cost V 5 bases and J 3 bases; bases outside gene matches: 3. In DNA form, the CDR3 reads TGTGCCAGCTCATCCGGGACAGGGGGCTACGAGCAGTACTTC. It codes for CASSSGTGGYEQYF.

This clone occurred a few times. The CDR3 here is CSVPHRGGGEAFF. Written as DNA, the CDR3 is TGCAGCGTGCCCCACAGGGGTGGCGGTGAAGCTTTCTTT. The chain has TRBV29-1 and TRBJ1-1, with TRBD1 matching 7 bases. Germline V gene lookup returns CDR1 SQVTM and CDR2 ANQGSEA. J lost 7 bases, V lost 6 bases, and 11 bases had no gene match. The CDR3 has 13 residues.

The gene calls are TRBV28 and TRBJ1-2; D is unresolved. The CDR3 length is 12 residues. The germline V and J ends were trimmed by 6 bases and 4 bases, with 9 bases remaining between them. CDR1 is MDHEN and CDR2 is SYDVKM in the germline V gene. CDR3: CASSGGGYGYTF. The CDR3 DNA reads as TGTGCCAGCAGCGGAGGTGGCTATGGCTACACCTTC.

The chain uses TRBV27 and TRBJ1-1; D perhaps matches TRBD1 (6 bases). Germline CDR1 reads MNHEY; CDR2 reads SMNVEV (reference sequence). V was cut by 5 bases and J by 1 base, with 11 bases left in between. The CDR3 has 14 amino acids. The CDR3 DNA reads as TGTGCCAGCAGTCGCGACAGGACGAACACTGAAGCTTTCTTT. This encodes CASSRDRTNTEAFF.

The chain combines TRBV6-5 with TRBJ1-2; D perhaps matches TRBD1 (5 bases). V shed 6 bases and J shed 4 bases, with 18 bases lying between them. This CDR3 has 15 amino acids. The germline gives CDR1 MNHEY, CDR2 SVGAGI. DNA of the CDR3: TGTGCCAGCAGCTCCGGGGGGTCGAGGGTCTATGGCTACACCTTC. The encoded protein is CASSSGGSRVYGYTF.

This clone was picked up one time. The J gene is TRBJ1-4, the V gene TRBV28, with D perhaps TRBD1 (5 bases). The CDR3 runs to 15 residues. Trimming removed 5 bases from V and 6 bases from J, with 16 bases in between. Germline CDR1 MDHEN, CDR2 SYDVKM. DNA of the CDR3: TGTGCCAGCAGTCCACGGGACTTTCTTTATGAAAAACTGTTTTTT. Translated, it gives CASSPRDFLYEKLFF. Variable domain in full (rest from reference TRBV28 and TRBJ1-4): DVKVTQSSRYLVKRTGEKVFLECVQDMDHENMFWYRQDPGLGLRLIYFSYDVKMKEKGDIPEGYSVSREKKERFSLILESASTNQTSMYLCASSPRDFLYEKLFFGSGTQLSVL.

V gene TRBV4-1 combines with J gene TRBJ2-7; 9 positions agree with TRBD1. Germline CDR1 reads MGHRA; CDR2 reads YSYEKL. After removal of 0 bases from V and 4 bases from J, the junction contained 4 bases not matched to a gene. The CDR3 is made up of 15 amino acids. CDR3 bases: TGCGCCAGCAGCCAAGATGGGACAGGGAGGTACGAGCAGTACTTC. It codes for CASSQDGTGRYEQYF.

This rearrangement joins TRBV6-6 to TRBJ2-7; 7 nucleotides match TRBD1. The junction had 9 bases not matched to a gene; V was cut back by 5 bases and J by 5 bases. The CDR3 spans 14 residues. The V gene's germline CDR1 is MNHNY and CDR2 SVGAGI (reference sequence). The CDR3 DNA sequence: TGTGCCAGCAGTACGGGACAGAGTGTCAACGAGCAGTACTTC. It translates to CASSTGQSVNEQYF.

J is TRBJ2-1 and V is TRBV28; D is unclear. The CDR3 contains 15 residues. V lost 6 bases and J 2 bases, leaving 14 bases between the germline ends. Germline V gives CDR1 MDHEN, CDR2 SYDVKM. The CDR3 protein is CASSPISAPYNEQFF. CDR3 nucleotides: TGTGCCAGCAGCCCTATCTCCGCACCCTACAATGAGCAGTTCTTC.

This clone was seen only once. J is TRBJ2-3 and V is TRBV7-9; D gene unclear. With 1 base removed from V and 6 bases from J, the gap between germline ends came to 8 bases. The CDR3 is 13 residues long. Germline-derived CDR1 and CDR2 are SEHNR and FQNEAQ (reference sequence). The CDR3 reads CASSLDPVDTQYF. The CDR3 DNA sequence: TGTGCCAGCAGCTTAGATCCAGTCGATACGCAGTATTTT. The complete variable domain, with remaining parts taken from reference TRBV7-9 and TRBJ2-3, reads DTGVSQNPRHKITKRGQNVTFRCDPISEHNRLYWYRQTLGQGPEFLTYFQNEAQLEKSRLLSDRFSAERPKGSFSTLEIQRTEQGDSAMYLCASSLDPVDTQYFGPGTRLTVL.

The chain employs TRBV6-5 and TRBJ2-5, with 8 bases identical to TRBD1. V was clipped by 6 bases and J by 5 bases; unmatched bases: 11. Germline-derived CDR1 and CDR2 are MNHEY and SVGAGI. CDR3 length equals 15 residues. In DNA form, the CDR3 reads TGTGCCAGCAGGCCGGACAGGGTCGGTGGGGAGACCCAGTACTTC. Encoded protein: CASRPDRVGGETQYF.

The V and J genes are TRBV7-8 and TRBJ2-7, with 10 positions matching TRBD2. The V and J ends lost 2 bases and 1 base, in that order; junction bases with no gene match: 14. The germline V gene encodes CDR1 SGHVS and CDR2 FQNEAQ. The CDR3 runs to 19 residues. Here the CDR3 reads CASSLRVLAGPLISYEQYF. As DNA, the CDR3 is TGTGCCAGCAGCTTAAGGGTACTAGCGGGGCCCCTCATATCCTACGAGCAGTACTTC.

The chain combines TRBV5-1 with TRBJ2-2, with TRBD1 matching 8 bases. This CDR3 comprises 16 residues. Germline V gene data show CDR1 as SGHRS and CDR2 as YFSETQ. The junction had 10 bases not matched to a gene; V was cut back by 5 bases and J by 4 bases. CDR3 coding DNA: TGCGCCAGCAGACTACCGGGACAGGAAGGCACCGGGGAGCTGTTTTTT. This translates into CASRLPGQEGTGELFF.

The chain carries TRBV28 and TRBJ1-5; D is possibly TRBD1 (5 bases). From germline, CDR1 is MDHEN and CDR2 SYDVKM. The CDR3 extends over 13 amino acids. CDR3 in amino acids: CASQGRTYQPQHF. In DNA form, the CDR3 reads TGTGCTTCCCAGGGCAGAACTTATCAGCCCCAGCATTTT.

The chain combines TRBV6-1 with TRBJ2-7, with 10 bases identical to TRBD2. This CDR3 is built from 17 residues. The germline V gene encodes CDR1 MNHNS and CDR2 SASEGT. Trimming cost V 2 bases and J 2 bases; bases outside gene matches: 9. CDR3 nucleotides: TGTGCCAGCAGTGAACAGATGGGACTAGCGTATACCTACGAGCAGTACTTC. Translated: CASSEQMGLAYTYEQYF.

Only one count was recorded for this clone. The chain uses TRBV6-5 and TRBJ1-6; the match to TRBD1 covers 7 bases. After removal of 4 bases from V and 7 bases from J, the junction contained 4 bases not matched to a gene. This CDR3 has 14 amino acids. The germline gives CDR1 MNHEY, CDR2 SVGAGI. The chain's CDR3 is CASSLQGKNSPLHF. In nucleotides, the CDR3 is TGTGCCAGCAGTTTACAGGGGAAGAATTCACCCCTCCACTTT.

This chain joins TRBV28 and TRBJ2-5, with D perhaps matching TRBD1 (6 bases). The CDR3 runs 15 residues. Germline V gene sequence: CDR1 MDHEN, CDR2 SYDVKM. Trimming removed 6 bases at V and 2 bases at J, with 16 bases between. The CDR3 DNA sequence: TGTGCCAGCAGGGGGTCGGGGACACAGCAAGAGACCCAGTACTTC. Protein product: CASRGSGTQQETQYF.

The J gene is TRBJ2-7, the V gene TRBV6-5; TRBD1 matches 7 bases. J lost 6 bases, V lost 6 bases, and 11 bases had no gene match. Germline V gives CDR1 MNHEY, CDR2 SVGAGI. The CDR3 is made up of 14 amino acids. The CDR3 here is CASRDRGRSGEQYF. The CDR3 DNA reads as TGTGCCAGCAGGGATAGGGGGCGGAGTGGCGAGCAGTACTTC.

The chain employs TRBV11-1 and TRBJ1-2, with 7 bases lining up with TRBD1. In germline, CDR1 is SGHAT, CDR2 FQDESV (reference sequence). The V segment lost 5 bases and the J segment 2 bases; nucleotides outside the gene matches: 8. The CDR3 covers 15 residues. The DNA of the CDR3 is TGTGCCAGCAGCCAGACAAGACAGGGCAACTATGGCTACACCTTC. Amino acid sequence: CASSQTRQGNYGYTF.

The chain carries TRBV6-6 and TRBJ2-2; possibly TRBD1 for D (6 bases). Between the trimmed V and J ends, which lost 3 bases and 1 base, there was a span of 12 bases. This CDR3 spans 16 amino acids. The V gene's germline CDR1 is MNHNY and CDR2 SVGAGI (reference sequence). The CDR3 sequence is CASSYTGKGNTGELFF. CDR3 nucleotide sequence: TGTGCCAGCAGTTATACAGGGAAGGGGAACACCGGGGAGCTGTTTTTT.

The chain employs TRBV4-2 and TRBJ1-2; D may be TRBD1 (5 bases). This CDR3 is built from 14 residues. The germline V and J ends were trimmed by 1 base and 4 bases, with 10 bases remaining between them. The germline CDR1 and CDR2 sequences are LGHNA and YNFKEQ. CDR3: CASSQVQGSYGYTF. For the CDR3, the DNA is TGTGCCAGCAGCCAAGTTCAGGGCTCCTATGGCTACACCTTC.

The chain has TRBV7-2 and TRBJ2-7; D remains ambiguous. The CDR3 sequence is 13 residues long. Germline V gene data show CDR1 as SGHTA and CDR2 as FQGNSA. With 1 base removed from V and 3 bases from J, the gap between germline ends came to 7 bases. The CDR3 DNA follows: TGTGCCAGCAGCTTAGATAACAACTACGAGCAGTACTTC. Its protein is CASSLDNNYEQYF.

The table lists this clone with a count of one. This chain uses TRBV5-6 with TRBJ2-4, with D possibly being TRBD1 (5 bases). Germline V gene lookup returns CDR1 SGHDT and CDR2 YYEEEE. CDR3 length: 14 residues. V shed 0 bases and J shed 1 base, with 5 bases lying between them. This CDR3 reads CASSLAGAKNIQYF. The DNA of the CDR3 is TGTGCCAGCAGCTTGGCAGGGGCCAAAAACATTCAGTACTTC. The full variable domain, in which reference TRBV5-6 and TRBJ2-4 provide the parts outside the CDR3, is DAGVTQSPTHLIKTRGQQVTLRCSPKSGHDTVSWYQQALGQGPQFIFQYYEEEERQRGNFPDRFSGHQFPNYSSELNVNALLLGDSALYLCASSLAGAKNIQYFGAGTRLSVL.

The chain uses TRBV19 and TRBJ2-3; TRBD2 might be the D (6 bases). With 5 bases removed from V and 6 bases from J, the gap between germline ends came to 18 bases. The germline V gene encodes CDR1 LNHDA and CDR2 SQIVND (reference sequence). The CDR3 runs 15 residues. CDR3 sequence reads: CASSPWPGDGDTQYF. CDR3 sequence (DNA): TGTGCCAGTAGTCCGTGGCCGGGAGATGGTGATACGCAGTATTTT.

Details on this clone: The identical CDR3 is also encoded by other nucleotide sequences in the sample. The V call is TRBV28, the J call TRBJ1-1, with D possibly being TRBD1 (5 bases). In germline, CDR1 is MDHEN, CDR2 SYDVKM. Trimming took off 3 bases at V and 5 bases at J, with 10 bases between the two ends. The CDR3 has 13 amino acids. The CDR3 nucleotides read TGTGCCAGCAGTTTGGGGGGTGGAACTGAAGCTTTCTTT. Protein sequence: CASSLGGGTEAFF.

The rearrangement joins TRBV30 to TRBJ1-5, with TRBD1 as a possible D gene (5 bases). CDR3 size: 13 residues. The V gene's germline CDR1 is GTSNPN and CDR2 SVGIG (reference sequence). Trimming shortened V by 1 base and J by 7 bases, and 11 bases separated the two germline ends. The CDR3 spells CAWSAGLGQPQHF. DNA of the CDR3: TGTGCCTGGAGTGCAGGGCTGGGGCAGCCCCAGCATTTT.

This chain links TRBV7-3 with TRBJ1-5, with 8 bases lining up with TRBD1. This CDR3 spans 17 amino acids. V shed 5 bases and J 2 bases; nucleotides not matched to a gene: 11. The V gene's germline CDR1 is SGHTA and CDR2 FQGTGA. The CDR3 spells CASSQNSAGGRNQPQHF. The CDR3 region has the DNA TGTGCCAGCAGCCAAAATAGCGCAGGGGGCCGCAATCAGCCCCAGCATTTT.

This chain joins TRBV19 and TRBJ2-1; perhaps TRBD1 as D (6 bases). Looked up from germline, CDR1 is LNHDA and CDR2 is SQIVND (reference sequence). The germline V and J ends were trimmed by 1 base and 8 bases, with 6 bases remaining between them. The CDR3 is 12 residues long. CDR3 nucleotide sequence: TGTGCCAGTAGTATAGGGGGGCATGAGCAGTTCTTC. Translated, it gives CASSIGGHEQFF.